Below, one TCR beta chain is given with its context. This clone's antigen is unknown. No base quality values were provided; no much bigger clone lies one nucleotide off. The CDR3 regions of human TCRbeta chains were subjected to immunosequencing. Turning to the authors' computational methods: TCRs in the repertoires were matched against a reference library of SARS-CoV-2-specific TCRs that had been generated with the MIRA antigen-specificity platform. Breadth was defined as the fraction of unique TCRs that were SARS-CoV-2-associated, and depth was defined as the fraction of total T cells that were SARS-CoV-2-associated. Each spike-specific TCR was assigned to its reactive spike region and to a CD4 or CD8 class using the MIRA data. Log10-transformed breadth and depth values were compared by one-way ANOVA with Sidak's multiple comparisons tests. The source is immuneACCESS, and TCRdb retained only in-frame sequences with V and J called. Part of the clones is not carried over; for the studies checked, unresolved V genes explain less than half of this, and the remainder is unexplained. V, J and clone size are those of that table, while D and trimming were read from the DNA. This sample is represented by 95,000 to 150,000 clones; 91% of them were singletons. Of the sample, roughly 5.7% falls within the top ten clones.

The CDR3 starts with the cysteine, ends with the phenylalanine, and has 18 residues. Kept here is only the CDR3 DNA, which spans 54 bases and is read in frame from base 1. CDR1 and CDR2 are drawn from the germline V gene: MRHNA, SNTAGT. V is shortened by 0 bases, J by 0 bases, and the region joining them spans 12 bases. This specimen's time point label, interpreted: baseline before first vaccination. Vaccinee samples were obtained from the UK trials COV001 and COV002, which included a single-blind randomized controlled phase 2/3 trial of AZD1222 (ChAdOx1 nCoV-19) in healthy adults. For TCRbeta chain sequencing, PBMC samples from trial participants were taken at day 0 and at day 28 after the second dose. This specimen comes from a study of T cell responses to AZD1222 COVID-19 vaccine (dated by TCRdb to the early 2020s). In terms of the full investigation: AZD1222 recipients given second doses at about 4 weeks or at about 12 weeks were pooled, since spike-specific TCR depth and breadth were not found to differ between the two schedules. TCR sequencing covered 230 to 250 trial participants: about 210 given two doses of AZD1222 and some 25 given two doses of MenACWY control vaccine. Trial participants were enrolled by age into 18-55, 56-69 and 70-plus year subgroups, with roughly 160, 29 and 62 TCR-sequenced participants respectively. Findings and caveats that apply to the study as a whole: Most participants were white British and females outnumbered males, and the authors suggested that clonal diversity may have been underestimated. The vaccine-associated CD4 TCRs covered the entire spike protein, and the dominant responses fell in regions 160-218 and 743-854. The 56-69-year group was small, and its depth increase did not reach significance, likely because of low power. Epitopes outside the regions mutated in the B.1.351 and B.1.1.7 variants were reportedly recognized by nearly half of the unique spike-specific TCRs. After two AZD1222 doses, spike-specific TCR breadth and depth were significantly higher than at day 0 and than in MenACWY recipients. Conclusions about previously exposed vaccinees were limited because only 5 or 6 AZD1222 recipients were SARS-CoV-2 seropositive at baseline. No day 14 peak-response samples were available, so repertoires were characterized only after the peak T cell response.

The source of this sequence is an adult in good health. The chain is encoded by TRBV6-4 joined to TRBJ1-6, with the D gene uncertain. Specimen: peripheral blood, collected on day 0 of AZD1222 vaccination. This receptor carries the CDR3 CASSDSGLPSSYNSPLHF. The sequence in DNA is TGTGCCAGCAGTGACTCAGGGCTCCCGAGCTCCTATAATTCACCCCTCCACTTT.